These T cell receptor beta chains were read from a single sample in a study of blood T cells in healthy people across ages. TCRdb re-called the 5' RACE reads with MiXCR, one entry per CDR3 protein. In the table there are around 990,000 distinct CDR3 sequences, under 30% of which are singletons. Another study also made use of these data, one on T cells of mothers and their children.

Specimen: blood. These receptors were taken from a girl aged 2 to 10 in good health. The CDR3 runs from the conserved cysteine through the conserved F or W. A D gene is named only where the DNA matches it firmly. Size tells how often a clone was seen (once, few, many) or the class of an expanded clone, and some rows leave it out.

>TRBV29-1|.|TRBJ2-3|.
CSAGGGTFSTDTQYF
TGCAGCGCGGGAGGGGGCACCTTCAGCACAGATACGCAGTATTTT
>TRBV20-1|.|TRBJ2-5|TRBD2
CSARPPAGVETQYF
TGCAGTGCTAGACCCCCAGCGGGAGTCGAGACCCAGTACTTC
>TRBV9|.|TRBJ2-3|TRBD2
CASSPLAGGNTDTQYF
TGTGCCAGCAGCCCGCTAGCGGGGGGAAACACAGATACGCAGTATTTT
>TRBV7-6|few|TRBJ2-1|TRBD2
CASSSIQPLAGSREQFF
TGTGCCAGCAGCTCCATACAACCACTAGCGGGATCGCGAGAGCAGTTCTTC
>TRBV5-1|.|TRBJ2-7|TRBD1
CASSRGQASAKYEQYF
TGCGCCAGCAGCCGGGGACAGGCCTCAGCTAAATACGAGCAGTACTTC
>TRBV14|.|TRBJ2-3|TRBD2
CASSFSGGRSTDTQYF
TGTGCCAGCAGCTTTAGCGGGGGCCGGAGCACAGATACGCAGTATTTT
>TRBV28|few|TRBJ1-1|.
CASSLIGGWPEAFF
TGTGCCAGCAGTTTAATTGGGGGTTGGCCTGAAGCTTTCTTT
>TRBV29-1|.|TRBJ1-1|.
CSVEDYGSTEAFF
TGCAGCGTTGAAGATTACGGGAGCACTGAAGCTTTCTTT
>TRBV28|few|TRBJ2-4|.
CASSLLDQGIQYF
TGTGCCAGCAGCCTGCTGGACCAGGGGATTCAGTACTTC
>TRBV9|.|TRBJ1-2|TRBD1
CASSPHRGNYGYTF
TGTGCCAGCAGCCCTCACAGGGGTAACTATGGCTACACCTTC
>TRBV20-1|.|TRBJ1-1|TRBD1
CSARDMMGQGETAEAFF
TGCAGTGCTAGAGATATGATGGGACAGGGGGAGACGGCTGAAGCTTTCTTT
>TRBV6-5|.|TRBJ2-4|TRBD2
CASSRTGLAGGGNIQYF
TGTGCCAGCAGCCGGACCGGACTAGCGGGAGGGGGAAACATTCAGTACTTC
>TRBV3-1|.|TRBJ2-7|.
CASGQDRGYSYEQYF
TGTGCCAGCGGCCAAGATAGAGGTTATTCCTACGAGCAGTACTTC
>TRBV6-2/TRBV6-3|.|TRBJ2-1|.
CARGTERGVSYNEQFF
TGTGCCAGGGGAACGGAAAGGGGGGTATCATACAATGAGCAGTTCTTC
>TRBV20-1|.|TRBJ1-4|TRBD1
CSALDRGNFNEKLFF
TGCAGTGCTCTGGACAGGGGGAACTTTAATGAAAAACTGTTTTTT
>TRBV12-3/TRBV12-4|.|TRBJ1-5|TRBD1
CASSSGTGFRAQPQHF
TGTGCCAGCAGTTCCGGGACAGGGTTCAGGGCTCAGCCCCAGCATTTT
>TRBV11-3|few|TRBJ2-6|.
CASSSTASGANVLTF
TGTGCCAGCAGCTCAACAGCCTCTGGGGCCAACGTCCTGACTTTC
>TRBV12-3/TRBV12-4|few|TRBJ2-2|.
CASRKESGGAGELFF
TGTGCCAGCAGAAAAGAGTCGGGCGGCGCCGGGGAGCTGTTTTTT
>TRBV6-2/TRBV6-3|.|TRBJ1-2|.
CASTVTGGYGYTF
TGTGCCAGCACCGTGACGGGGGGCTATGGCTACACCTTC
>TRBV12-3/TRBV12-4|many|TRBJ2-2|.
CASSFSSAYTGELFF
TGTGCCAGCAGTTTCTCCAGCGCTTACACCGGGGAGCTGTTTTTT
>TRBV7-8|.|TRBJ2-7|TRBD2
CASSPAGTAYEQYF
TGTGCCAGCAGCCCAGCGGGGACTGCCTACGAGCAGTACTTC
>TRBV7-2|.|TRBJ2-2|.
CASSSMNTGELFF
TGTGCCAGCAGCTCGATGAACACCGGGGAGCTGTTTTTT
>TRBV28|.|TRBJ1-1|TRBD1
CAIFSSPGQGNTEAFF
TGTGCCATTTTTTCCTCACCGGGACAGGGGAACACTGAAGCTTTCTTT
>TRBV9|.|TRBJ2-3|TRBD2
CASSAGLAAAGADTQYF
TGTGCCAGCAGCGCCGGACTAGCGGCAGCGGGGGCAGATACGCAGTATTTT
>TRBV28|.|TRBJ2-1|.
CASSDPGLKPNEQFF
TGTGCCAGCAGTGATCCGGGACTCAAGCCCAATGAGCAGTTCTTC
>TRBV7-9|.|TRBJ1-2|.
CASSPTGIGDGHTF
TGTGCCAGCAGCCCAACGGGGATCGGAGATGGCCACACCTTC
>TRBV12-3/TRBV12-4|few|TRBJ2-2|.
CASSFAINTGELFF
TGTGCCAGCAGTTTTGCAATTAACACCGGGGAGCTGTTTTTT
>TRBV2|few|TRBJ1-1|TRBD1
CASSPRQGGHTEAFF
TGTGCCAGCAGTCCTCGACAGGGAGGACACACTGAAGCTTTCTTT
>TRBV7-6|.|TRBJ2-7|.
CASSSERYEQYF
TGTGCCAGCAGCTCGGAACGCTACGAGCAGTACTTC
>TRBV6-1|.|TRBJ2-5|TRBD1
CASSATGLQETQYF
TGTGCCAGCAGTGCGACAGGGCTCCAAGAGACCCAGTACTTC
>TRBV20-1|few|TRBJ2-1|TRBD2
CSAAPGLGLNNEQFF
TGCAGTGCGGCACCGGGACTAGGCTTGAACAATGAGCAGTTCTTC
>TRBV28|.|TRBJ1-1|.
CASSAIEAFF
TGTGCCAGCAGCGCCATTGAGGCTTTCTTT
>TRBV4-3|.|TRBJ1-2|.
CASTSERSYGYTF
TGCGCCAGCACCTCAGAGCGGTCCTATGGCTACACCTTC
>TRBV20-1|.|TRBJ2-1|.
CSASQLNNEQFF
TGCAGTGCTAGCCAACTAAACAATGAGCAGTTCTTC
>TRBV29-1|.|TRBJ2-2|.
CSVEEGLTGELFF
TGCAGCGTTGAGGAGGGGCTCACCGGGGAGCTGTTTTTT
>TRBV2|few|TRBJ1-6|.
CASSKMGQGSPLHF
TGTGCCAGCAGTAAGATGGGACAAGGGTCACCCCTCCACTTT
>TRBV7-9|.|TRBJ2-5|TRBD2
CASKAGGRADETQYF
TGTGCCAGCAAAGCTGGCGGGAGGGCCGATGAGACCCAGTACTTC
>TRBV20-1|.|TRBJ2-1|.
CSARKEEWGPYNEQFF
TGCAGTGCCCGGAAAGAAGAGTGGGGCCCTTACAATGAGCAGTTCTTC
>TRBV6-4|few|TRBJ1-2|.
CASPGLLPNYGYTF
TGTGCCAGCCCCGGGTTACTGCCTAACTATGGCTACACCTTC
>TRBV29-1|.|TRBJ2-7|.
CSVRSTETYEQYF
TGCAGCGTTCGAAGTACAGAGACGTACGAGCAGTACTTC
>TRBV9|.|TRBJ2-5|.
CASSGARASKETQYF
TGTGCCAGCAGCGGAGCGAGGGCTAGTAAAGAGACCCAGTACTTC
>TRBV20-1|few|TRBJ1-4|.
CSARGDSGNEKLFF
TGCAGTGCTAGAGGGGACTCGGGTAATGAAAAACTGTTTTTT
>TRBV9|.|TRBJ2-1|.
CASSVGGAGSSYNEQFF
TGTGCCAGCAGCGTAGGGGGAGCAGGCAGCTCCTACAATGAGCAGTTCTTC
>TRBV7-6|once|TRBJ2-7|.
CASSSYRTSPTNYEQYF
TGTGCCAGCAGCTCTTACCGTACTAGTCCCACGAACTACGAGCAGTACTTC
>TRBV4-1|few|TRBJ2-7|.
CASSQDLRSDEQYF
TGCGCCAGCAGCCAAGATCTGAGGAGCGACGAGCAGTACTTC
>TRBV27|few|TRBJ2-3|.
CASSQRYHTDTQYF
TGTGCCAGCTCTCAGAGATATCACACAGATACGCAGTATTTT
>TRBV5-1|.|TRBJ2-7|.
CASSMGRRDVKGYEQYF
TGCGCCAGCAGCATGGGCCGCAGGGATGTGAAGGGTTACGAGCAGTACTTC
>TRBV6-2/TRBV6-3|.|TRBJ1-5|.
CASRLDSGLQPQHF
TGTGCCAGCAGGCTGGACAGCGGGCTACAGCCCCAGCATTTT
>TRBV7-9|.|TRBJ1-2|.
CASSSRDAQHGYTF
TGTGCCAGCAGCTCCCGGGACGCCCAGCATGGCTACACCTTC
>TRBV20-1|.|TRBJ2-1|.
CSASILGGIGEQFF
TGCAGTGCTAGTATATTAGGGGGAATAGGTGAGCAGTTCTTC
>TRBV29-1|few|TRBJ2-5|.
CSVPWGQETQYF
TGCAGCGTCCCGTGGGGACAAGAGACCCAGTACTTC
>TRBV7-2|few|TRBJ2-1|.
CASSRRGTNNEQFF
TGTGCCAGCAGCCGACGGGGCACCAACAATGAGCAGTTCTTC
>TRBV4-2|few|TRBJ1-5|.
CASSQGLEDQPQHF
TGTGCCAGCAGCCAGGGACTGGAGGATCAGCCCCAGCATTTT